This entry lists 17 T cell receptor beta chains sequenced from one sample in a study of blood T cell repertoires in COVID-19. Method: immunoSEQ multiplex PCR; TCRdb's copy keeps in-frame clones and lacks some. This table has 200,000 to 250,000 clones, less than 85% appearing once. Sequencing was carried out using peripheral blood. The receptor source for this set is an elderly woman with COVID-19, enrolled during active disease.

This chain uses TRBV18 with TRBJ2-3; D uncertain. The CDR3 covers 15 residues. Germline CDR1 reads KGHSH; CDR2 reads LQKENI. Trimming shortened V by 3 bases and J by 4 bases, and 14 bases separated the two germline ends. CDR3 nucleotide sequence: TGTGCCAGCTCACCCCCCCAGGCCCCCTCAGATACGCAGTATTTT. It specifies CASSPPQAPSDTQYF.

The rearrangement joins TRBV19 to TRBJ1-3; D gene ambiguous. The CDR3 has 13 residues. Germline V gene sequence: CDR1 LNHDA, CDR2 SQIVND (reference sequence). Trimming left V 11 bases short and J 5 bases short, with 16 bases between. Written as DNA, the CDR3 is TGTGCCTCCGCGCGGGCGGAGAGAAACACCATATATTTT. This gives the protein CASARAERNTIYF. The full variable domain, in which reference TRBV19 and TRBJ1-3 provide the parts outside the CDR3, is DGGITQSPKYLFRKEGQNVTLSCEQNLNHDAMYWYRQDPGQGLRLIYYSQIVNDFQKGDIAEGYSVSREKKESFPLTVTSAQKNPTAFYLCASARAERNTIYFGEGSWLTVV.

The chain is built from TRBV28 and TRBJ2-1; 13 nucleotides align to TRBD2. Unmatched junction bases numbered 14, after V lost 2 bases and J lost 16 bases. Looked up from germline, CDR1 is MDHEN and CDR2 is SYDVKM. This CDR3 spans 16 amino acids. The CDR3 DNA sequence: TGTGCCAGCAGTTTAGCTTCCGGATCGGGACTAGCGGGACCCTTCTTC. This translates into CASSLASGSGLAGPFF.

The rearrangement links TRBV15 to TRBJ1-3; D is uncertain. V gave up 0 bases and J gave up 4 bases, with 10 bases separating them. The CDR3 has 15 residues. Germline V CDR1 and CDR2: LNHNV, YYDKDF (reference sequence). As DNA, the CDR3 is TGTGCCACCAGCAGAGATCACGGGTCCGGAAACACCATATATTTT. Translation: CATSRDHGSGNTIYF.

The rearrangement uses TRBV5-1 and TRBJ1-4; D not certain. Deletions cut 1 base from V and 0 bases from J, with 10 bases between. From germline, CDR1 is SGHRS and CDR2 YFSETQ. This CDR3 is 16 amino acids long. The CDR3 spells CASSLRRGATNEKLFF. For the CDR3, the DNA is TGCGCCAGCAGCTTGCGACGGGGTGCAACTAATGAAAAACTGTTTTTT.

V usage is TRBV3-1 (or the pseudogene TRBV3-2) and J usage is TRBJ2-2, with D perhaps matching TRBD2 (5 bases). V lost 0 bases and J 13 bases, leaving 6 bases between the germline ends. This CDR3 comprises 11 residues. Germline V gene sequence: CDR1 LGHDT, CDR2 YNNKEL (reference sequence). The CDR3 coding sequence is TGTGCCAGCAGCCAAGATCGGGGGCTGTTTTTT. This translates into CASSQDRGLFF.

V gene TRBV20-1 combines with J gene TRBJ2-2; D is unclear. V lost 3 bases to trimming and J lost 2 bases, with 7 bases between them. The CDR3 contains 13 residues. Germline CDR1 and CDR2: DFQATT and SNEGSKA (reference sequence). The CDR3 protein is CSASPVNTGELFF. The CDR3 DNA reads TGCAGTGCTAGTCCCGTTAACACCGGGGAGCTGTTTTTT.

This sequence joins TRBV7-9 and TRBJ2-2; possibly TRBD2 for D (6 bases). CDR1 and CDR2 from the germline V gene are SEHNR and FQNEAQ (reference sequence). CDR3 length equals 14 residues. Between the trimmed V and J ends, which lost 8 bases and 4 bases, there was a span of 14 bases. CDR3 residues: CASRLDYPTGELFF. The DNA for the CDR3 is TGTGCCAGCCGCCTGGACTATCCCACCGGGGAGCTGTTTTTT. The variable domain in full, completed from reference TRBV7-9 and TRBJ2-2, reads DTGVSQNPRHKITKRGQNVTFRCDPISEHNRLYWYRQTLGQGPEFLTYFQNEAQLEKSRLLSDRFSAERPKGSFSTLEIQRTEQGDSAMYLCASRLDYPTGELFFGEGSRLTVL.

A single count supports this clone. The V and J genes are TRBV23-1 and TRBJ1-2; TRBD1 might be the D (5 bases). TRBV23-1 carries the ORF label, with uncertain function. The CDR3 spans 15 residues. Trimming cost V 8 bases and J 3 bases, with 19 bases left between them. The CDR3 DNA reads TGCGCCAGCGTGTTTCGGGGGGGGACGGACTATGGCTACACCTTC. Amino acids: CASVFRGGTDYGYTF.

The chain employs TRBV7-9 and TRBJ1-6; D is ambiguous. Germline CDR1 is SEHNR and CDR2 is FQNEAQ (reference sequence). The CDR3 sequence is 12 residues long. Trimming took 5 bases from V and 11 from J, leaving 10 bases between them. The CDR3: CASSLLGAPLHF. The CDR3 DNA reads TGTGCCAGCAGCCTGCTCGGAGCACCCCTCCACTTT.

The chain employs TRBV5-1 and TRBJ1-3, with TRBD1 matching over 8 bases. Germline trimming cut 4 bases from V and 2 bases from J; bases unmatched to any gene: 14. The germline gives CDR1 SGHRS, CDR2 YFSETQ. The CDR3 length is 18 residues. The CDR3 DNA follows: TGCGCCAGCAGCGCCTTATCCAATACAGGGGGAACTGGAAACACCATATATTTT. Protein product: CASSALSNTGGTGNTIYF.

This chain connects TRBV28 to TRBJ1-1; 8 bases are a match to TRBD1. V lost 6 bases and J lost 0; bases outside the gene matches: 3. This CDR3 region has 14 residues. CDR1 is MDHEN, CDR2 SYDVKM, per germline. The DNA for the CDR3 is TGTGCCAGCAGAAGACAGGGGCTGAACACTGAAGCTTTCTTT. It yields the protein CASRRQGLNTEAFF.

Here the CDR3 DNA reads TGTGCCAGTAGGACCCTTGGACAGAACACTGAAGCTTTCTTT. Translation: CASRTLGQNTEAFF. This chain connects TRBV19 to TRBJ1-1, with D possibly being TRBD1 (5 bases). The CDR3 covers 14 residues. Germline V gene sequence: CDR1 LNHDA, CDR2 SQIVND (reference sequence). The V end lost 6 bases, the J end lost 1 base, and 12 bases lay between the germline ends.

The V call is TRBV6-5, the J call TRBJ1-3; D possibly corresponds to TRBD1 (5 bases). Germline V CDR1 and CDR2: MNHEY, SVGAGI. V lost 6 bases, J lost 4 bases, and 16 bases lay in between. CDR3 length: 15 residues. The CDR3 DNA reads TGTGCCAGCAGCCCACTCCAGGGTATAGGAAACACCATATATTTT. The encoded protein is CASSPLQGIGNTIYF.

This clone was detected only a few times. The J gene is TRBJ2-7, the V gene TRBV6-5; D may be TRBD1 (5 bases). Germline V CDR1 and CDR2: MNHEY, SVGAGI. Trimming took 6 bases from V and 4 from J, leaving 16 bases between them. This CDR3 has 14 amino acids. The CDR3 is CASRPPQGRYEQYF. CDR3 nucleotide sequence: TGTGCCAGCAGGCCCCCTCAGGGTCGATACGAGCAGTACTTC.

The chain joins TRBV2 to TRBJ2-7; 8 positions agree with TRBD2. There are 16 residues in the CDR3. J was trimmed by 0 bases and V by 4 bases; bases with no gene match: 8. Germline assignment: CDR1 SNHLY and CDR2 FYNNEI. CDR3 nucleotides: TGTGCCAGCAGTGCCCGAAGTCGGGGGGGCTCCTACGAGCAGTACTTC. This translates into CASSARSRGGSYEQYF.

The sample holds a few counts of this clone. The CDR3: CASRDRGNYGYTF. CDR3 nucleotides: TGTGCCAGCCGGGACAGGGGCAACTATGGCTACACCTTC. The chain carries TRBV2 and TRBJ1-2; TRBD1 agrees at 10 bases. Germline loops: CDR1 SNHLY, CDR2 FYNNEI. V dropped 8 bases and J dropped 2; count of bases not matched to a gene: 2. The CDR3 runs to 13 residues.